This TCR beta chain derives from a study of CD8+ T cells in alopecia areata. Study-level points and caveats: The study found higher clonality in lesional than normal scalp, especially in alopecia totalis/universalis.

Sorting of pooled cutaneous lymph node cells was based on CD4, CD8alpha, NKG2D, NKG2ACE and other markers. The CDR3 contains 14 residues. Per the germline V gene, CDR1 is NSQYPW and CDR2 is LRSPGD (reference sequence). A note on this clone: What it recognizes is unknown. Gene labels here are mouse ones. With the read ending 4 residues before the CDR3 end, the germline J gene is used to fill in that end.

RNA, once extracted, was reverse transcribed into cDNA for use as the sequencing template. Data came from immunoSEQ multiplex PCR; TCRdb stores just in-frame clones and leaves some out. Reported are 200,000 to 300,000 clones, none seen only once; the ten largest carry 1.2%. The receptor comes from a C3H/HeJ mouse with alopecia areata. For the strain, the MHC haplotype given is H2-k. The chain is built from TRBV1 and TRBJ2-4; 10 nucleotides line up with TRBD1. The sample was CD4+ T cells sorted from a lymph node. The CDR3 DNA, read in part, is TGCACCTGCAGTGAGACAGGGGGCGCAAAC. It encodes CTCSETGGAN. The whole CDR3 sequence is CTCSETGGANTLYF. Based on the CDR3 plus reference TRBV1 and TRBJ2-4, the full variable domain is VTLLEQNPRWRLVPRGQAVNLRCILKNSQYPWMSWYQQDLQKQLQWLFTLRSPGDKEVKSLPGADYLATRVTDTELRLQVANMSQGRTLYCTCSETGGANTLYFGAGTRLSVL.